Listed below are T cell receptor beta chains from one sample, sequenced in a study of cytomegalovirus exposure and HLA in healthy donors. Clones were sequenced by immunoSEQ multiplex PCR, and TCRdb holds only the in-frame ones, with some missing. Seen in this sample are about 130,000 clones; the ten most common clones hold 2.5% to 3%. Sample: PBMCs. These receptors all stem from a man aged 30-40 years in good health and CMV-seronegative. Both conserved end residues are part of each CDR3. The D gene is left open where the match is weak.

d_gene,j_gene,v_gene,CDR3nt,CDR3aa
-,TRBJ1-5,TRBV5-5,TGTGCCAGCAGCTTGCAAGGGGCGGGCAATCAGCCCCAGCATTTT,CASSLQGAGNQPQHF
-,TRBJ1-1,TRBV18,TGTGCCAGCAAAGGCCCCCGGGGCACTGAAGCTTTCTTT,CASKGPRGTEAFF
-,TRBJ1-5,TRBV5-1,TGCGCCAGCAGCTTGGGGACAGATCCTACGTATAGCAATCAGCCCCAGCATTTT,CASSLGTDPTYSNQPQHF
-,TRBJ1-5,TRBV4-1,TGCGCCAGCAGCCAAACCCGGGGAGGCCAAACGCCCCAGCATTTT,CASSQTRGGQTPQHF
-,TRBJ1-1,TRBV9,TGTGCCAGCAGCGTGCCAGGGGCCACTGAAGCTTTCTTT,CASSVPGATEAFF
TRBD2,TRBJ2-1,TRBV5-6,TGTGCCAGCAGTCTAGGGCTAGCGGACAATGAGCAGTTCTTC,CASSLGLADNEQFF
-,TRBJ2-5,TRBV28,TGTGCCAGCAGATCACTAAAGAGGGCGGTTAATATAGAGACCCAGTACTTC,CASRSLKRAVNIETQYF
TRBD1,TRBJ1-4,TRBV6-1,TGTGCCAGCAGTATAGACAGGGAGTCTGAAAAACTGTTTTTT,CASSIDRESEKLFF
-,TRBJ2-1,TRBV5-4,TGTGCCAGCACCCGGGGGTGGGAGTGGAAGAATGAGCAGTTCTTC,CASTRGWEWKNEQFF
TRBD1,TRBJ2-7,TRBV27,TGTGCCAGCAGTCCCGGGACAGGGTTCTACGAGCAGTACTTC,CASSPGTGFYEQYF
-,TRBJ2-1,TRBV20-1,TGCAGTGCTAGTCCTCGGAATGAGCAGTTCTTC,CSASPRNEQFF
-,TRBJ1-1,TRBV11-2,TGTGCCAGCAGGCGTCTCAGTGGGCGGGACACTGAAGCTTTCTTT,CASRRLSGRDTEAFF
TRBD1,TRBJ1-1,TRBV28,TGTGCCAGCAGTTTTCGTTTTTCGGGACAGGGGGCCCTCCGGGAAGCTTTCTTT,CASSFRFSGQGALREAFF
-,TRBJ1-1,TRBV27,TGTGCCAGCAGTCCCCTCGTCGACGCGGGGAACACTGAAGCTTTCTTT,CASSPLVDAGNTEAFF
TRBD1,TRBJ1-1,TRBV2,TGTGCCAGCAGTGACCCGGGGGGACAGGGGGCAGGTGAAGCTTTCTTT,CASSDPGGQGAGEAFF
-,TRBJ2-1,TRBV27,TGTGCCAGCAGTCTCCAGGACTGGCCTCCCCCCGAGGCGCTCCACAATGAGCAGTTCTTC,CASSLQDWPPPEALHNEQFF
-,TRBJ1-1,TRBV7-3,TGTGCCAGCAGCTTAAGCCACGAGGGATTCGCTTTCTTT,CASSLSHEGFAFF
TRBD1,TRBJ2-3,TRBV5-1,TGCGCCAGCAGCCCCGCCTACGGACAGGGCGTATGGGATACGCAGTATTTT,CASSPAYGQGVWDTQYF
-,TRBJ1-5,TRBV7-6,TGTGCCAGCAGCCGATCAGAAAATCAGCCCCAGCATTTT,CASSRSENQPQHF
TRBD1,TRBJ1-5,TRBV5-1,TGCGCCAGCACCCTGACGGGACAGGCCAATCAGCCCCAGCATTTT,CASTLTGQANQPQHF
-,TRBJ1-1,TRBV9,TGTGCCAGCAGCGCGGAGATGATGAACACTGAAGCTTTCTTT,CASSAEMMNTEAFF
TRBD1,TRBJ1-1,TRBV29-1,TGCAGCGTTGAAACAGGGGCTTACAACACTGAAGCTTTCTTT,CSVETGAYNTEAFF
-,TRBJ2-7,TRBV13,TGTGCCAGCAGCTTAGAACAGGGCCCCTACGAGCAGTACTTC,CASSLEQGPYEQYF
-,TRBJ2-7,TRBV5-6,TGTGCCAGCAGGCGTAGCTCCTACGAGCAGTACTTC,CASRRSSYEQYF
TRBD2,TRBJ2-7,TRBV7-9,TGTGCCAGCAGCCAGGTGCGGGAGTCGGGCGAGCAGTACTTC,CASSQVRESGEQYF
-,TRBJ2-3,TRBV7-6,TGTGCCAGCAGGGAGGGTGGCGGCACAGATACGCAGTATTTT,CASREGGGTDTQYF
-,TRBJ2-7,TRBV30,TGTGCCTGGAGGGAAAGGGGGTACTACCTTTACGAGCAGTACTTC,CAWRERGYYLYEQYF
TRBD1,TRBJ2-5,TRBV15,TGTGCCACCGGGACAGGGGGGATTGGGGAGACCCAGTACTTC,CATGTGGIGETQYF